A selection of T cell receptor beta chains follows, all from one sample in a study of T cell responses to AZD1222 COVID-19 vaccine. Data came from immunoSEQ multiplex PCR; TCRdb stores just in-frame clones and leaves some out. This table has 90,000 to 150,000 clones, about nine tenths appearing once. The sample was peripheral blood, taken on day 0 of AZD1222 vaccination. The receptors stem from an adult in good health. Each CDR3 is given with its conserved first and last residue. A D gene is named only where the DNA matches it firmly. Expanded clones are given a class, and other clones once, few, many or no size at all.

d_gene | abundance | j_gene | v_gene | CDR3aa | CDR3nt
. | . | TRBJ1-2 | TRBV6-2/TRBV6-3 | CASSWGVVMSDYGYTF | TGTGCCAGCAGTTGGGGGGTTGTGATGTCTGACTATGGCTACACCTTC
TRBD1 | . | TRBJ2-4 | TRBV12-5 | CASLRDRGLQLPIAKNIQYF | TGTGCTAGTCTGAGGGACAGGGGACTACAATTACCTATAGCCAAAAACATTCAGTACTTC
. | . | TRBJ1-6 | TRBV7-9 | CASSLKGGRAPLHF | TGTGCCAGCAGCCTTAAAGGGGGTCGTGCACCCCTCCACTTT
. | . | TRBJ1-2 | TRBV29-1 | CSVADRGWVSGGYTF | TGCAGCGTCGCTGATCGGGGGTGGGTGTCGGGTGGCTACACCTTC
. | . | TRBJ2-7 | TRBV2 | CASRRRGPKLYEQYF | TGTGCCAGCAGGAGACGGGGGCCCAAACTCTACGAGCAGTACTTC
. | once | TRBJ2-3 | TRBV27 | CASHHSGAAVDTQYF | TGTGCCAGCCACCATTCGGGGGCCGCCGTAGATACGCAGTATTTT
TRBD2 | . | TRBJ2-2 | TRBV7-9 | CASSHPTRTSGNTGELFF | TGTGCCAGCAGCCATCCTACCCGGACTAGCGGCAACACCGGGGAGCTGTTTTTT
TRBD2 | . | TRBJ2-7 | TRBV7-9 | CASSLPGLAGGGEQYF | TGTGCCAGCAGCTTACCGGGACTAGCGGGAGGTGGCGAGCAGTACTTC
TRBD1 | . | TRBJ2-5 | TRBV2 | CASSFLTGGETQYF | TGTGCCAGCAGCTTCCTGACAGGGGGGGAGACCCAGTACTTC
TRBD2 | . | TRBJ2-5 | TRBV13 | CASSLERGGGTQYF | TGTGCCAGCAGCTTAGAACGTGGGGGGGGGACCCAGTACTTC
. | . | TRBJ2-7 | TRBV15 | CATSRANSGYEQYF | TGTGCCACCAGCAGAGCAAACAGCGGCTACGAGCAGTACTTC
. | once | TRBJ1-6 | TRBV11-2 | CASSLGEFRGHLHF | TGTGCCAGCAGCTTAGGGGAGTTTCGGGGTCACCTCCACTTT
. | . | TRBJ1-4 | TRBV6-5 | CASSPSGAANEKLFF | TGTGCCAGCAGTCCCTCGGGGGCGGCTAATGAAAAACTGTTTTTT
. | . | TRBJ1-6 | TRBV5-1 | CASSLRQVNSPLHF | TGCGCCAGCAGCTTACGACAGGTTAATTCACCCCTCCACTTT
TRBD1 | . | TRBJ1-2 | TRBV10-3 | CAITPQTGQGIYGYTF | TGTGCCATCACCCCACAAACGGGACAGGGGATCTATGGCTACACCTTC
TRBD1 | . | TRBJ1-6 | TRBV19 | CASSPSRTGNSPLHF | TGTGCCAGTAGCCCCTCTAGGACAGGAAATTCACCCCTCCACTTT
. | . | TRBJ1-2 | TRBV5-6 | CASSNPAGGAVGYTF | TGTGCCAGCAGCAACCCGGCCGGGGGCGCGGTTGGCTACACCTTC
TRBD1 | . | TRBJ1-1 | TRBV29-1 | CSVARRGGGTEAFF | TGCAGCGTTGCACGCAGGGGGGGCGGCACTGAAGCTTTCTTT
. | once | TRBJ2-5 | TRBV6-2/TRBV6-3 | CASSRGGREETQYF | TGTGCCAGCAGTAGAGGGGGGCGCGAAGAGACCCAGTACTTC
TRBD1 | . | TRBJ1-2 | TRBV6-5 | CASNRQGRGYGYTF | TGTGCCAGCAACCGACAGGGCCGCGGCTATGGCTACACCTTC
TRBD2 | . | TRBJ2-1 | TRBV6-4 | CASSSGGAFRSYNEQFF | TGTGCCAGCAGTAGCGGGGGGGCCTTCCGCTCCTACAATGAGCAGTTCTTC
. | . | TRBJ2-3 | TRBV5-1 | CASSPEYYTDTQYF | TGCGCCAGCAGCCCGGAGTATTACACAGATACGCAGTATTTT
. | . | TRBJ2-7 | TRBV4-1 | CASSQGQGLSYEQYF | TGCGCCAGCAGCCAAGGACAGGGACTCTCCTACGAGCAGTACTTC